These T cell receptor beta chains were read from a single sample in a study of CD8 T cells in ankylosing spondylitis. Each CDR3 protein gets one entry after TCRdb re-called the 5' RACE reads with MiXCR. The repertoire holds over 600,000 distinct CDR3 sequences, with about 20% as singletons. The sequenced sample consisted of blood, either unsorted or a sorted T cell fraction (not recorded which). These receptors were taken from a male donor with ankylosing spondylitis. CDR3s include the opening cysteine and the closing phenylalanine or tryptophan. D genes are given only for firm matches. Clone size is shown for a subset of rows, as once, few, many or a class of expanded clone.

size	J	V	D	CDR3	DNA
few	TRBJ1-1	TRBV5-6	-	CASSLGDSEAFF	TGTGCCAGCAGCTTGGGTGACAGTGAAGCTTTCTTT
-	TRBJ1-5	TRBV19	-	CASSIEEAINQPQHF	TGTGCCAGTAGTATAGAGGAGGCTATTAATCAGCCCCAGCATTTT
-	TRBJ2-1	TRBV7-9	-	CASSLKAGPYNEQFF	TGTGCCAGCAGCTTAAAGGCAGGCCCCTACAATGAGCAGTTCTTC
many	TRBJ1-1	TRBV4-3	-	CASSQDHQGTQAFF	TGCGCCAGCAGCCAAGATCACCAGGGTACCCAAGCTTTCTTT
few	TRBJ2-7	TRBV6-5	-	CASSYTAGHSYEQYF	TGTGCCAGCAGTTATACGGCGGGACACTCCTACGAGCAGTACTTC
few	TRBJ2-1	TRBV7-9	TRBD2	CASSKGLAVYNEQFF	TGTGCCAGCAGCAAGGGACTAGCGGTATACAATGAGCAGTTCTTC
few	TRBJ2-5	TRBV5-1	TRBD1	CASSHGTGGLETQYF	TGCGCCAGCAGCCACGGGACAGGGGGCTTAGAGACCCAGTACTTC
few	TRBJ2-7	TRBV20-1	TRBD2	CSARDRIQRGLYEQYF	TGCAGTGCTAGAGATAGGATCCAGCGGGGGTTATACGAGCAGTACTTC
-	TRBJ1-1	TRBV12-3/TRBV12-4	-	CASGGGEAFF	TGTGCCAGCGGCGGGGGGGAAGCTTTCTTT
-	TRBJ1-1	TRBV7-9	-	CASSGWDGWGTEAFF	TGTGCCAGCAGCGGCTGGGACGGTTGGGGCACTGAAGCTTTCTTT
few	TRBJ2-7	TRBV25-1	-	CASSDPGLTYEQYF	TGTGCCAGCAGTGACCCAGGACTCACCTACGAGCAGTACTTC
-	TRBJ1-5	TRBV7-2	TRBD1	CASSYKATGYNQPQHF	TGTGCCAGCAGCTATAAGGCGACAGGGTATAATCAGCCCCAGCATTTT
-	TRBJ1-1	TRBV5-5	-	CASSFPTGYTEAFF	TGTGCCAGCAGCTTCCCGACAGGCTACACTGAAGCTTTCTTT
many	TRBJ1-1	TRBV5-1	TRBD1	CASSRDRGLSDEAFF	TGCGCCAGCAGCCGGGACAGGGGGCTTTCGGATGAAGCTTTCTTT
many	TRBJ2-1	TRBV29-1	TRBD2	CSPGGTSGEQFF	TGCAGCCCAGGCGGGACTAGCGGAGAGCAGTTCTTC
-	TRBJ2-1	TRBV20-1	TRBD2	CSARAGLAGYNEQFF	TGCAGTGCTAGAGCTGGACTAGCGGGGTACAATGAGCAGTTCTTC
few	TRBJ1-4	TRBV20-1	TRBD1	CSANRGNEKLFF	TGCAGTGCGAACAGGGGGAATGAAAAACTGTTTTTT
-	TRBJ1-1	TRBV10-3	TRBD1	CAISPWPQGGTEAFF	TGTGCCATCAGTCCTTGGCCCCAGGGGGGCACTGAAGCTTTCTTT
-	TRBJ2-1	TRBV7-2	-	CASSLEATSGNEQFF	TGTGCCAGCAGCTTAGAGGCGACCTCGGGCAATGAGCAGTTCTTC
few	TRBJ1-2	TRBV7-3	-	CASSLLGGRVTGYTF	TGTGCCAGCAGCTTATTAGGCGGCAGGGTTACTGGCTACACCTTC
few	TRBJ1-2	TRBV5-1	-	CASSLAGATTYGYTF	TGCGCCAGCAGCTTGGCCGGGGCAACAACCTATGGCTACACCTTC
few	TRBJ1-1	TRBV5-1	-	CASSAGKDQSTFF	TGCGCCAGCAGCGCGGGGAAGGATCAGAGTACTTTCTTT
-	TRBJ2-5	TRBV27	-	CASSIRRAATQYF	TGTGCCAGCAGTATCCGACGGGCAGCGACCCAGTACTTC
many	TRBJ2-3	TRBV6-1	TRBD2	CASSELAGGPDTQYF	TGTGCCAGCAGTGAACTAGCGGGAGGGCCAGATACGCAGTATTTT
-	TRBJ2-7	TRBV6-5	-	CASSYLGQREQYF	TGTGCCAGCAGTTATCTCGGACAGAGGGAGCAGTACTTC
few	TRBJ1-5	TRBV27	-	CASTAGSGQPQHF	TGTGCCAGCACGGCAGGGAGTGGTCAGCCCCAGCATTTT
few	TRBJ1-1	TRBV7-9	-	CASSPFGNEAFF	TGTGCCAGCAGCCCATTCGGCAATGAAGCTTTCTTT